This T cell receptor (beta chain) comes out of a study of blood T cell repertoires in COVID-19. Germline V CDR1 and CDR2: SGDLS, YYNGEE. V lost 0 bases, J lost 8 bases, and 0 bases stayed unmatched. The CDR3 totals 12 residues. TCRdb keeps only in-frame clones here, not all; method: immunoSEQ multiplex PCR. The table has around 170,000 clones, over 75% seen once; the top ten hold about an eighth. This sequence joins TRBV9 and TRBJ1-1; 8 bases line up with TRBD1. The sequencing input was peripheral blood. The receptor comes from a man aged 65-85 years who had recovered from COVID-19. CDR3 nucleotide sequence: TGTGCCAGCAGCGTAGACAGGGGGGAAGCTTTCTTT. Translation gives CASSVDRGEAFF.